The clone carrying this T cell receptor beta chain was observed a few times. Its antigen remains unknown. Extracted RNA was reverse transcribed into cDNA, the sequencing template. Sequencing used immunoSEQ multiplex PCR; TCRdb keeps in-frame clones, though not all of them. The sample holds 190,000 or so clones, around 50% seen once. This CDR3 spans 14 amino acids. The germline gives CDR1 SGHVS, CDR2 FQNEAQ. The V end was cut by 1 base, the J end by 6 bases, with 9 bases between. This entry comes from a study of CD8+ T cells in alopecia areata. Study-level background: Scoring treated patients' severity relied on the percentage of scalp area affected. Study-wide results and caveats: Relative to mice, TCR sharing across patients was less clear, a difference possibly HLA-related. Tofacitinib did not eliminate many expanded lesional clones from scalp or blood.

Treatment of the sample: oral pan-JAK inhibitor, 5-10 mg twice daily. The source was CD8+ T cells sorted from blood, collected at week 24, from a patient treated with tofacitinib. V gene TRBV7-8 combines with J gene TRBJ2-2; D is unclear. The TCR comes from a human donor with alopecia areata. CDR3 nucleotides: TGTGCCAGCAGCTTAGTTGCGAATTCCGGGGAGCTGTTTTTT. Translated, it gives CASSLVANSGELFF.